This T cell receptor beta chain was obtained from a study of early T cells in non-severe SARS-CoV-2 infection. Overall study results and limits: Matches to VDJdb favored anti-spike CD8 responses and missed private and CD4 specificities.

V was cut by 5 bases and J by 3 bases, with 11 bases left in between. The germline gives CDR1 SGHVS, CDR2 FNYEAQ. The CDR3 runs to 13 residues. TCRdb re-called the 5' RACE reads with MiXCR, one entry per CDR3 protein. The table includes around 61,000 distinct CDR3 sequences, roughly a tenth detected once. This clonotype was seen at least ten times. The antigen is not known. The chain is built from TRBV7-6 and TRBJ2-7, with no clear D. This clonotype originated in an adult who was a healthcare worker with PCR-confirmed SARS-CoV-2 infection or an uninfected control (not recorded which). Sequenced input: whole blood. The CDR3 reads CASSATVGYEQYF. As DNA, the CDR3 is TGTGCCAGCAGCGCTACGGTTGGCTACGAGCAGTACTTC.